The 2 T cell receptor beta chains below were found in one sample sequenced in a study of tumor-infiltrating lymphocytes in primary liver carcinoma. The source of the blood RNA was unsorted whole blood, and germline DNA was extracted as well. cDNA specific to TCR beta was made from about 550 ng of total RNA, with a constant-region primer employed for priming. A slightly modified ARM-PCR protocol with three nested multiplex PCR rounds produced these TCR beta libraries. A C-beta reverse primer was combined with TRBV1-TRBV30 forward primers in the first two PCR rounds, and each round had approximately 9 cycles. One entry per CDR3 protein, called by TCRdb with MiXCR from the multiplex PCR reads. This table has roughly 180,000 distinct CDR3 sequences, about 55% appearing once. The sequenced sample was peripheral blood. The receptor source for this set is a man in his forties with primary liver carcinoma and hepatitis B virus infection.

With respect to this clonotype: Its ends do not fully match the called genes, so a read error is possible. The rearrangement links TRBV6-5 to TRBJ2-1, with D possibly TRBD2 on 6 matching bases. The CDR3 spans 15 residues. CDR1 MNHEY and CDR2 SVGAGI come from the germline V gene. The CDR3 DNA follows: TGTGCCAGCAGTTATTACGGGAGCTCCTACGATGAGCAGTTTTTC. This sequence encodes CASSYYGSSYDEQFF.

The J gene is TRBJ2-1, the V gene TRBV30, with D tentatively TRBD2 (5 bases). Per germline, CDR1 GTSNPN and CDR2 SVGIG (reference sequence). The CDR3 covers 13 residues. Trimming removed 2 bases from V and 5 bases from J, with 10 bases in between. CDR3 protein: CAWSPRRDNEQFF. The CDR3 region has the DNA TGTGCCTGGAGTCCCCGGCGGGACAATGAGCAGTTCTTC.